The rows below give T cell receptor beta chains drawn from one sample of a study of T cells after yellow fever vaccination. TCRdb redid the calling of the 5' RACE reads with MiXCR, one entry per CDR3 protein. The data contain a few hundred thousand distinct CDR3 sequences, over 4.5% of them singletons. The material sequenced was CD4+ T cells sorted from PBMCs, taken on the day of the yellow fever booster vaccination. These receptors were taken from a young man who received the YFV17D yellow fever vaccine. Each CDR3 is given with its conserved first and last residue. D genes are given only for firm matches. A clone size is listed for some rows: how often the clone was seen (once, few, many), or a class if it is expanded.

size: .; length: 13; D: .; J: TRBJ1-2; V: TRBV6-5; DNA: TGTGCCAGCAGTATAGGGATGCCCTATGGCTACACCTTC; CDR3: CASSIGMPYGYTF
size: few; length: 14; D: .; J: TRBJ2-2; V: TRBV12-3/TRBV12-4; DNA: TGTGCCAGCAGCCGGACAGAAGCGTGGGGGGAGCTGTTTTTT; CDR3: CASSRTEAWGELFF
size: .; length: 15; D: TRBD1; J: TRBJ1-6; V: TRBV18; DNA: TGTGCCAGCTCACCTAACCAGGGGGAGCAGTCACCCCTCCACTTT; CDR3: CASSPNQGEQSPLHF
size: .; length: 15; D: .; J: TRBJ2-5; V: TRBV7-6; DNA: TGTGCCAGCAGCTCCCAGCGGGGCCAAGGGGGGACCCAGTACTTC; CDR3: CASSSQRGQGGTQYF
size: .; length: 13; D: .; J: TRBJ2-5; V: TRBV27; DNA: TGTGCCAGCAGTTTACGAGGGGGTAAGACCCAGTACTTC; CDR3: CASSLRGGKTQYF
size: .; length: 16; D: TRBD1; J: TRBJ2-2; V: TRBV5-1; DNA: TGCGCCAGCAGCCGTAGACAGGGGGTAAAGGCCGGGGAGCTGTTTTTT; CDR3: CASSRRQGVKAGELFF
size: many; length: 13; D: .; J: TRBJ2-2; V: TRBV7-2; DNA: TGTGCCAGCAGCTTAGCGTCGGCCGGGGAGCTGTTTTTT; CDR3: CASSLASAGELFF
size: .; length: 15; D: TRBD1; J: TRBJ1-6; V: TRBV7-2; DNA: TGTGCCAGCAGCGTAAGACAGGGAGGTAATTCACCCCTCCACTTT; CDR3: CASSVRQGGNSPLHF
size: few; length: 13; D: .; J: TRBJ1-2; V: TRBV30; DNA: TGTGCCTGGAGTGCCGGGGGTGGGGAAGGCTACACCTTC; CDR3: CAWSAGGGEGYTF
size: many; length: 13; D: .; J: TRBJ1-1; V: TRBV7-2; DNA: TGTGCCAGCAGCCCCAGCTGGGGGAGGGAAGCTTTCTTT; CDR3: CASSPSWGREAFF
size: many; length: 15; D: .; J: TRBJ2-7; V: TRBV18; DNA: TGTGCCAGCTCACCACTCGAGGGCCCACGCCACGAGCAGTACTTC; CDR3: CASSPLEGPRHEQYF
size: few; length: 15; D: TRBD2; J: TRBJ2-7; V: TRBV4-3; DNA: TGCGCCAGCAGCCGAGCTGCGGGGGGTCTCTACGAGCAGTACTTC; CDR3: CASSRAAGGLYEQYF
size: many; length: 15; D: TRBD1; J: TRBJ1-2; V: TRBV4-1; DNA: TGCGCCAGCAGCCCCCGAGACAGGGTGACATATGGCTACACCTTC; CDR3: CASSPRDRVTYGYTF
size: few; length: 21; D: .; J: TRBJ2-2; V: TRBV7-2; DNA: TGTGCCAGCAGCCCCATCTCCTTATTGGGTTGGGACTTTCACAACACCGGGGAGCTGTTTTTT; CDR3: CASSPISLLGWDFHNTGELFF
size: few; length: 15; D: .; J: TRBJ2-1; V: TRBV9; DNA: TGTGCCAGCAGCGTATGGGTTGGAGAATCGAATGAGCAGTTCTTC; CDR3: CASSVWVGESNEQFF
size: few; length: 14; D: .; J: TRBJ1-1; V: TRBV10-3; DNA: TGTGCCATCAGTGAGGCGACACTGAACACTGAAGCTTTCTTT; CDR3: CAISEATLNTEAFF
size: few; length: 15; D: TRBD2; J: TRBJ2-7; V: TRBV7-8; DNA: TGTGCCAGCAGCTTCGACCAGCGGGGGATCGACGAGCAGTACTTC; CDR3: CASSFDQRGIDEQYF
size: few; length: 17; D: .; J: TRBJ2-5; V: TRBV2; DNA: TGTGCCAGCAGTCTCAACCCCCAAAACTATAATAGCGAGACCCAGTACTTC; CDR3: CASSLNPQNYNSETQYF
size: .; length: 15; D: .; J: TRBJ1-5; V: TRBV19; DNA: TGTGCCAGTAGCCCCGCCCGACTTTCGAATCAGCCCCAGCATTTT; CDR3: CASSPARLSNQPQHF
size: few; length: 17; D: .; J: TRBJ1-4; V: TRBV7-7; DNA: TGTGCCAGCAGCCAAGGGGGGTCAGGGGCAACTAATGAAAAACTGTTTTTT; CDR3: CASSQGGSGATNEKLFF
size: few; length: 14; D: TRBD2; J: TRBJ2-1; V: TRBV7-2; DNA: TGTGCCAGCAGCTCGGGACTAGCGGGGGTTCGGCAGTTCTTC; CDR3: CASSSGLAGVRQFF
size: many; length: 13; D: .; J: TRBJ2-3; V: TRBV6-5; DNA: TGTGCCAGCAGTTACGCCAGGGGAGATACGCAGTATTTT; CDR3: CASSYARGDTQYF